These 3 T cell receptor beta chains share one sample of origin, sequenced in a study of human T cells and chemical hapten exposure. TCRdb re-called the RACE reads through MiXCR, storing one row per CDR3 protein. Of more than 250,000 distinct CDR3 sequences in the sample, 7.5% to 9% were seen once. Time point denoted: pre-sensitization, week 0. Treatment reported: therapeutic diphenylcyclopropenone sensitization with weekly scalp DPC. Sequencing was performed on whole blood, taken in connection with sensitization to the hapten diphenylcyclopropenone (DPC). The source of these receptors is a woman aged 40-49 years with alopecia areata. Some clones in this sample may be carry-over from other donors' samples.

The genes are TRBV12-3 or TRBV12-4 and TRBJ2-2, with 8 bases lining up with TRBD1. The CDR3 has 14 amino acids. V lost 5 bases to trimming and J lost 4 bases; unmatched junction nucleotides: 3. In DNA, the CDR3 is TGTGCCAGCAGTCTTACAGGGGGCACCGGGGAGCTGTTTTTT. This codes for CASSLTGGTGELFF.

In this sample, this clonotype turned up many times. J is TRBJ1-4 and V is TRBV7-9, with a weak D call TRBD1 (6 bases). The CDR3 is 15 residues long. Per germline, CDR1 SEHNR and CDR2 FQNEAQ (reference sequence). V lost 2 bases, J lost 5 bases, and 12 bases lay in between. Written as DNA, the CDR3 is TGTGCCAGCAGCTTATCAGGGACACGGAATGAAAAACTGTTTTTT. Amino acids: CASSLSGTRNEKLFF.

V and J are TRBV7-9 and TRBJ1-3; D is ambiguous. The CDR3 length is 16 residues. Germline loops: CDR1 SEHNR, CDR2 FQNEAQ (reference sequence). Trimming took 4 bases from V and 4 from J, leaving 17 bases between them. The CDR3 protein is CASSSQANLWGNTIYF. The CDR3 DNA follows: TGTGCCAGCAGCTCCCAGGCCAACCTCTGGGGAAACACCATATATTTT.